This T cell receptor (beta chain) was documented in a study of Graves' ophthalmopathy and Graves' hyperthyroidism. RNA transcripts were the template, and TCR beta CDR3 regions were amplified from them. After a first-round RT-PCR with HTBI primers, a second-round multiplex PCR was run. TCRdb reprocessed the multiplex PCR reads via MiXCR and lists one record per CDR3 protein. Of a few hundred thousand distinct CDR3 sequences listed, about 18% are singletons. Pregnant or lactating patients and those with other autoimmune diseases or uncontrolled infections were excluded. The authors isolated PBMCs from around 10 ml of fresh peripheral blood. Input material: peripheral blood. The TCR originated in a woman in her late teens or twenties with Graves' ophthalmopathy.

CDR3 region: CASRAVGDTQYF. The CDR3 DNA follows: TGTGCCAGCAGGGCCGTAGGGGATACGCAGTATTTT. The rearrangement links TRBV6-1 to TRBJ2-3; no firm D call. V was trimmed by 6 bases and J by 6 bases, leaving 10 bases between them. Germline-derived CDR1 and CDR2 are MNHNS and SASEGT. CDR3 length equals 12 residues.